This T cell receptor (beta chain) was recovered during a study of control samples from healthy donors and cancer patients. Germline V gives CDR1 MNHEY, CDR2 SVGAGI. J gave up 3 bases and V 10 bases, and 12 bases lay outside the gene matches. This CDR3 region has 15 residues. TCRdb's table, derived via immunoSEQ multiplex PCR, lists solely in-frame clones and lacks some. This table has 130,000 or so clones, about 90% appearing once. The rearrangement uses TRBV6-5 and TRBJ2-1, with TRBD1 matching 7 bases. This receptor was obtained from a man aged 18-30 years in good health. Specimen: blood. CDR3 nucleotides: TGTGCCACCTCTTCCGACAGGGTAGGCTACAATGAGCAGTTCTTC. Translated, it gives CATSSDRVGYNEQFF.